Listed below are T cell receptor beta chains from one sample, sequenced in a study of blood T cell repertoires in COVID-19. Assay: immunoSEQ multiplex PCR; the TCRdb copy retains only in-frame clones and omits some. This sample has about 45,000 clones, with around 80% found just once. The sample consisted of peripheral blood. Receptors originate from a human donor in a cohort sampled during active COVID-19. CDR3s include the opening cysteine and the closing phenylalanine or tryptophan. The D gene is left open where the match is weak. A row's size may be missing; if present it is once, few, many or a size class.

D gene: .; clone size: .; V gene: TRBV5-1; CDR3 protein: CASSLDKYEQYF
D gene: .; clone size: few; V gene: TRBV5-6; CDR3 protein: CASTPEGISGELFF
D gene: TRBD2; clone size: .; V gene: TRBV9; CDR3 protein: CASSPQTSGGPVNEQFF
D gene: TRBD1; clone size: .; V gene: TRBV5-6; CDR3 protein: CASSFSRVWQGAEGYTF
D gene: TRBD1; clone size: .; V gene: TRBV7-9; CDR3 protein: CASSLGAPGQTGGYTF
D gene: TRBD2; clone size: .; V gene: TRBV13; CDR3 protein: CASSLGPAGGRFETQYF
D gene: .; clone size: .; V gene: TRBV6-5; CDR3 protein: CASSPGRMPQHF
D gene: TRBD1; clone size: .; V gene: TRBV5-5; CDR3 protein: CASSAGTGNTGELFF
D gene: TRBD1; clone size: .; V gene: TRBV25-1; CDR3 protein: CASSDPNNDRGRGYTF
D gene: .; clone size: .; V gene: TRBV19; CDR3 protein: CASSSADSYDEQFF
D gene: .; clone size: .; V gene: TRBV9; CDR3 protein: CASSVADSYIGGRAFF
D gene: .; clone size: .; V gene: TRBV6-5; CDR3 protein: CASSYAGLNTEAFF
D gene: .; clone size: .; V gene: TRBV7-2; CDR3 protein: CASSRLVSGTGTDTQYF
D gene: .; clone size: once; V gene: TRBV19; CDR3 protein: CASNDYYNEQFF
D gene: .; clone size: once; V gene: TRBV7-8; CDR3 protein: CASSLGGRAGNTIYF
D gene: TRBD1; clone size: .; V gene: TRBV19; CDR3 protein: CAINTGTGGTEAFF
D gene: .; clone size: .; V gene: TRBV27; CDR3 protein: CASREPPSDTQYF
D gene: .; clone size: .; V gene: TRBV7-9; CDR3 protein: CASSLEGGRGLFF
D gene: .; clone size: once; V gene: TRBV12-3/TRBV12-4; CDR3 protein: CASTQTRGNGYTF
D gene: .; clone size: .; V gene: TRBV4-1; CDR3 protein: CASSLSIGDIAYEQYF
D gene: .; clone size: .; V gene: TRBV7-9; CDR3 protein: CASSLRGADTDTQYF
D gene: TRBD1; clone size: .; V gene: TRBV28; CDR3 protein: CASSLATGGIGELFF